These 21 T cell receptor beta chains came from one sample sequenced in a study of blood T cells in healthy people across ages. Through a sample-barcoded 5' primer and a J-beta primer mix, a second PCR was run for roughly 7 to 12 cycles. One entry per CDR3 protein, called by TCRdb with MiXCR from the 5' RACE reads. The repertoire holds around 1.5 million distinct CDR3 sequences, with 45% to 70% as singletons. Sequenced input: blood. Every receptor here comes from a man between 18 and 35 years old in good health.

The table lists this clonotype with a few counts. The CDR3 loop is CSVTRQGRDTQYF. The CDR3, as DNA: TGCAGCGTCACGAGACAGGGACGAGATACGCAGTATTTT. The chain uses TRBV29-1 and TRBJ2-3, with TRBD1 identical over 7 bases. Germline V gene data show CDR1 as SQVTM and CDR2 as ANQGSEA. The junction had 8 bases not matched to a gene; V was cut back by 6 bases and J by 5 bases. The length of the CDR3 is 13 residues.

The CDR3 loop reads CASSQAGGAGYEQYF. Here the CDR3 DNA reads TGTGCCAGCAGCCAAGCTGGAGGAGCAGGGTACGAGCAGTACTTC. The chain employs TRBV4-2 and TRBJ2-7; tentatively, D is TRBD1 or TRBD2 (5 bases each). The CDR3 has 15 residues. From germline, CDR1 is LGHNA and CDR2 YNFKEQ. Deletions cut 1 base from V and 4 bases from J, with 14 bases between.

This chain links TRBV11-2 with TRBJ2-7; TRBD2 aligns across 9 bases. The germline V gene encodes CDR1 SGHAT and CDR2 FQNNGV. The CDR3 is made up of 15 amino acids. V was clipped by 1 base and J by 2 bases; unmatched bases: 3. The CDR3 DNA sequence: TGTGCCAGCAGCTTAGCTAGCGGGACAACCTACGAGCAGTACTTC. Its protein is CASSLASGTTYEQYF. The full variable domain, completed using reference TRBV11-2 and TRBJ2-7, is EAGVAQSPRYKIIEKRQSVAFWCNPISGHATLYWYQQILGQGPKLLIQFQNNGVVDDSQLPKDRFSAERLKGVDSTLKIQPAKLEDSAVYLCASSLASGTTYEQYFGPGTRLTVT.

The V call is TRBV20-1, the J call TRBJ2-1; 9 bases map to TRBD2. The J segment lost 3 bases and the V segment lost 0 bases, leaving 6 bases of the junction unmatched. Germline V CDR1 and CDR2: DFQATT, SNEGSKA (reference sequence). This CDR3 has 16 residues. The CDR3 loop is CSARDLAGGLYNEQFF. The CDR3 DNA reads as TGCAGTGCTAGAGATCTCGCGGGGGGGCTCTACAATGAGCAGTTCTTC.

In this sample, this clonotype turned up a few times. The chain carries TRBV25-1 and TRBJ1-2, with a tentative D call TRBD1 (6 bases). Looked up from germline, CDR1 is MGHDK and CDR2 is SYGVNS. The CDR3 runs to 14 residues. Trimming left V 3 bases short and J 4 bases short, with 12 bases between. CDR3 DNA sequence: TGTGCCAGCAGTGAGGAGGGGGACTTCTATGGCTACACCTTC. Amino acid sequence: CASSEEGDFYGYTF.

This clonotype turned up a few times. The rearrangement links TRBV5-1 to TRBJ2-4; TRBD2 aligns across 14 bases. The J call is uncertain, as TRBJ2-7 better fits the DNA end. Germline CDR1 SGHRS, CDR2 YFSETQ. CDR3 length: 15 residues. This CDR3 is CASRPGTSGGYEQYF. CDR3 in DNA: TGCGCCAGTAGACCTGGGACTAGCGGGGGATACGAGCAGTACTTC.

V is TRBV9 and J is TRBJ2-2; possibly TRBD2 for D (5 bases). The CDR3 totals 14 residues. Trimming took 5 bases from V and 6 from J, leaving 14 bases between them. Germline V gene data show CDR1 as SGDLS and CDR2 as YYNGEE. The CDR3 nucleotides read TGTGCCAGCAGGTCCGGGGTTATCGCCGGGGAGCTGTTTTTT. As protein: CASRSGVIAGELFF. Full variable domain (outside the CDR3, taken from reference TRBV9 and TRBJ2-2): DSGVTQTPKHLITATGQRVTLRCSPRSGDLSVYWYQQSLDQGLQFLIQYYNGEERAKGNILERFSAQQFPDLHSELNLSSLELGDSALYFCASRSGVIAGELFFGEGSRLTVL.

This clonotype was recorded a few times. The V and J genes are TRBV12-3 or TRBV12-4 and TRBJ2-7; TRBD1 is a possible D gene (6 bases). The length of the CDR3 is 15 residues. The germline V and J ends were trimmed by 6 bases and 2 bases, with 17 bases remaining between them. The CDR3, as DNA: TGTGCCAGCAGCCGCCGGGACATGAAGCCCTACGAGCAGTACTTC. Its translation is CASSRRDMKPYEQYF.

CDR3 nucleotide sequence: TGTGCCATCAGTAACGACCGGGACAGGACCTACAGTGAGCAGTACTTC. Protein product: CAISNDRDRTYSEQYF. The V and J genes are TRBV10-3 and TRBJ2-7; 8 bases fit TRBD1. The J segment lost 7 bases and the V segment lost 5 bases, leaving 16 bases of the junction unmatched. The CDR3 is 16 residues long. Germline V gives CDR1 ENHRY, CDR2 SYGVKD.

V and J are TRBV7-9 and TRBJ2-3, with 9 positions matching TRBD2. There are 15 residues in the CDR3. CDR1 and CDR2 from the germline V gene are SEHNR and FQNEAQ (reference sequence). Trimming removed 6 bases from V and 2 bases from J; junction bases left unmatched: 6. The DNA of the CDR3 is TGTGCCAGCAGTCAAAGCGGGGGGTTCACAGATACGCAGTATTTT. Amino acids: CASSQSGGFTDTQYF.

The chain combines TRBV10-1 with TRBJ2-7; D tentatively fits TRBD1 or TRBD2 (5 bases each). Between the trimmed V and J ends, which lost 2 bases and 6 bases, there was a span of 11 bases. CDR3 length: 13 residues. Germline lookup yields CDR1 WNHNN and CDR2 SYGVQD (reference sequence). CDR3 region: CASSEGGVAEQYF. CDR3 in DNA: TGCGCCAGCAGTGAGGGGGGTGTTGCCGAGCAGTACTTC.

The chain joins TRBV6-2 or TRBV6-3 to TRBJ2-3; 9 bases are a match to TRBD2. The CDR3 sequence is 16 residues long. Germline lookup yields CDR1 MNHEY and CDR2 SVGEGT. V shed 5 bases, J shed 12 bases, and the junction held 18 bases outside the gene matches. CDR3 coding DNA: TGTGCCAGCAGTACCACTCGACTAGCGGAGTCACTTTCTCAGTATTTT. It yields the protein CASSTTRLAESLSQYF.

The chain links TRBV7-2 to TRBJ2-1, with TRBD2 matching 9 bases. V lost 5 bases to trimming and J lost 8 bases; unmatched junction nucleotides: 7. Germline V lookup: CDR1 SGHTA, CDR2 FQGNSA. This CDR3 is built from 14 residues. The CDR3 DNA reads TGTGCCAGCAGCCTGGGACTAGCAGGACATGAGCAGTTCTTC. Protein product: CASSLGLAGHEQFF.

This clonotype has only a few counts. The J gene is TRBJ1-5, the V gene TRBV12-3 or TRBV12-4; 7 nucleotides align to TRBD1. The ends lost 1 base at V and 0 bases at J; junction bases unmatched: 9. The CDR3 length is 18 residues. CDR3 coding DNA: TGTGCCAGCAGTTTAGAATTTGACAGGGTTTATAGCAATCAGCCCCAGCATTTT. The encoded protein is CASSLEFDRVYSNQPQHF.

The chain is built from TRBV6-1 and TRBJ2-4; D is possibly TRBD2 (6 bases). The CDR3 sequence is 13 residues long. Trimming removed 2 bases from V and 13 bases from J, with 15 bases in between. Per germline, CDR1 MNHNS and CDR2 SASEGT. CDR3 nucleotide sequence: TGTGCCAGCAGTGAATGGGCGGGACGAGAGCAGTACTTC. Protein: CASSEWAGREQYF.

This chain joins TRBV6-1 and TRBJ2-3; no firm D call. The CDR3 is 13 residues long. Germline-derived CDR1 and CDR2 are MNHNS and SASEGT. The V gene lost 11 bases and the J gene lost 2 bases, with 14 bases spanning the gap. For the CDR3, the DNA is TGTGCCGGCCTCATCGAAAACACAGATACGCAGTATTTT. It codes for CAGLIENTDTQYF.

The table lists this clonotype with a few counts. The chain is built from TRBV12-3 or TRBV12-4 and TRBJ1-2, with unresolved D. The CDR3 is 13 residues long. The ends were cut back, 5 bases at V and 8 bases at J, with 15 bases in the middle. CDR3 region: CASSVKPETGYTF. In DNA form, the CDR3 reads TGTGCCAGCAGTGTAAAGCCGGAGACGGGCTACACCTTC.

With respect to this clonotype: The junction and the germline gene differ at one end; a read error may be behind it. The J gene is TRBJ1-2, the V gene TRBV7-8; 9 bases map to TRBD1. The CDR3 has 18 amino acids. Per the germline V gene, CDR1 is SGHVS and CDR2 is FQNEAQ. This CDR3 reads CASSSSAGQGPLFYGYTF. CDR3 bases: TGTGCCAGCAGTTCCTCTGCGGGACAGGGCCCCCTTTTCTATGGCTACACCTTT.

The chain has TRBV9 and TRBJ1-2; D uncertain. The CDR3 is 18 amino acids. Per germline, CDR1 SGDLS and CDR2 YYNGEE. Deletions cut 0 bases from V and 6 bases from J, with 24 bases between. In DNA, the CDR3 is TGTGCCAGCAGCGTAGAGATTTCATTAAAGTCAGGAGCCGATGGCTACACCTTC. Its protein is CASSVEISLKSGADGYTF.

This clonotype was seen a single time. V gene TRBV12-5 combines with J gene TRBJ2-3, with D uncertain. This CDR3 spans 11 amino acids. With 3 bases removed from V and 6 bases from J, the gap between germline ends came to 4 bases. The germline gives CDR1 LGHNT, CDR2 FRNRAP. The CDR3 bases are TGTGCTAGTGGTTTCATCGATACGCAGTATTTT. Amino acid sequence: CASGFIDTQYF. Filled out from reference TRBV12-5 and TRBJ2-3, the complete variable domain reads DARVTQTPRHKVTEMGQEVTMRCQPILGHNTVFWYRQTMMQGLELLAYFRNRAPLDDSGMPKDRFSAEMPDATLATLKIQPSEPRDSAVYFCASGFIDTQYFGPGTRLTVL.

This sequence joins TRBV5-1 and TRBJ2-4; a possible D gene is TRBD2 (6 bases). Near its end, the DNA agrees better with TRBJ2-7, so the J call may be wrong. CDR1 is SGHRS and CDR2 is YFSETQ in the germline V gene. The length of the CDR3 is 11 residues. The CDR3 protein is CASRGLSEQYF. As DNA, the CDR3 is TGCGCCAGCAGGGGACTCTCCGAGCAGTACTTC.